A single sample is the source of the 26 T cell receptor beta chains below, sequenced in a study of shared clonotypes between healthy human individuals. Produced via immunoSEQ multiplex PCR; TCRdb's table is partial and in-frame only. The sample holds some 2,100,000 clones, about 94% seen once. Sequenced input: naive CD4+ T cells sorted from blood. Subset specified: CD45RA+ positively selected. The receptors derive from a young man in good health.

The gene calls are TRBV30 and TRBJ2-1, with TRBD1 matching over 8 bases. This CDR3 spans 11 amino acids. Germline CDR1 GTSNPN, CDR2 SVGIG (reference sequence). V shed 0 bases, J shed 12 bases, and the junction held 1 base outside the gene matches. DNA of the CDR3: TGTGCCTGGAGTGTTCAGGGGGCGCAGTTCTTC. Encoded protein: CAWSVQGAQFF.

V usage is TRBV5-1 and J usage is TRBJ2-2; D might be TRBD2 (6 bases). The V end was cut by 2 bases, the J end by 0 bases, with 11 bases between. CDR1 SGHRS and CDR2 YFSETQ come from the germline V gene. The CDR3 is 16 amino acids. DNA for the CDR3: TGCGCCAGCAGCTTAACCGGGACTTCGAACACCGGGGAGCTGTTTTTT. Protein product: CASSLTGTSNTGELFF.

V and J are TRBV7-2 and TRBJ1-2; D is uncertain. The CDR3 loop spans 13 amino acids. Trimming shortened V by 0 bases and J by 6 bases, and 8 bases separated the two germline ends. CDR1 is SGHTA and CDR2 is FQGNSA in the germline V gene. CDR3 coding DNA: TGTGCCAGCAGCTTAGCCCCGAGTAATGGCTACACCTTC. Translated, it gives CASSLAPSNGYTF.

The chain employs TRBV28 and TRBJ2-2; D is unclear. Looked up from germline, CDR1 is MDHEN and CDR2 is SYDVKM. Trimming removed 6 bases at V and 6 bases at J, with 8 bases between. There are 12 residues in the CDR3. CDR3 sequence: CASSRVPGELFF. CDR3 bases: TGTGCCAGCAGCCGGGTACCCGGGGAGCTGTTTTTT.

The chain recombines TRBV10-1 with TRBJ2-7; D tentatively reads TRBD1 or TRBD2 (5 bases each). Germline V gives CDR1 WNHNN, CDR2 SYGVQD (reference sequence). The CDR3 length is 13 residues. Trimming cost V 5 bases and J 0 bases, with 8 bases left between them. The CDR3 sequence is CASSLGTSYEQYF. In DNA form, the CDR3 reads TGCGCCAGCAGTCTGGGGACCTCCTACGAGCAGTACTTC.

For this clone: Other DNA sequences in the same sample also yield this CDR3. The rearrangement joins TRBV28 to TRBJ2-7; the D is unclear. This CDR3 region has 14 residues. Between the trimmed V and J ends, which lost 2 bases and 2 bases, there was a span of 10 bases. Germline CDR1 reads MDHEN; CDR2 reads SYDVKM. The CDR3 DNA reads TGTGCCAGCAGTTTACGTGGCCCCCCCTACGAGCAGTACTTC. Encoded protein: CASSLRGPPYEQYF.

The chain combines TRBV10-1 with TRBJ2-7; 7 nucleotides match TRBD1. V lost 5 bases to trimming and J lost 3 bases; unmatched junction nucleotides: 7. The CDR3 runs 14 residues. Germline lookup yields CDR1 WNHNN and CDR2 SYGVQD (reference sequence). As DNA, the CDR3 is TGCGCCAGCAGTACTGGACAGGAGATCTACGAGCAGTACTTC. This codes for CASSTGQEIYEQYF.

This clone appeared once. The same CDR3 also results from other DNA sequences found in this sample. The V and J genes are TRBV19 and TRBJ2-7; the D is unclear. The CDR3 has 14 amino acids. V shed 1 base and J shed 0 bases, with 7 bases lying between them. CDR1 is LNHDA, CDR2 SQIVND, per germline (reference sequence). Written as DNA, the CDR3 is TGTGCCAGTAGTATAGGTACAGACTCCTACGAGCAGTACTTC. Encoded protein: CASSIGTDSYEQYF.

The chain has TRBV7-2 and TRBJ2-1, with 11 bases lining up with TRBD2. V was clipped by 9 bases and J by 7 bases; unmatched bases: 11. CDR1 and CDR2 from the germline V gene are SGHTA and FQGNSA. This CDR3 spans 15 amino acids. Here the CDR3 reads CASTPGLAVRNEQFF. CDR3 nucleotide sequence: TGTGCCAGTACCCCGGGACTAGCGGTTAGGAATGAGCAGTTCTTC.

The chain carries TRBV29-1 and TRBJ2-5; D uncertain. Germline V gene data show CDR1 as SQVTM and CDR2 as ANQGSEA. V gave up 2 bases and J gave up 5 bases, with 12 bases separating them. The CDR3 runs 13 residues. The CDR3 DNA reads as TGCAGCGTTGAATCAGGAAGAGGCGAGACCCAGTACTTC. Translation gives CSVESGRGETQYF.

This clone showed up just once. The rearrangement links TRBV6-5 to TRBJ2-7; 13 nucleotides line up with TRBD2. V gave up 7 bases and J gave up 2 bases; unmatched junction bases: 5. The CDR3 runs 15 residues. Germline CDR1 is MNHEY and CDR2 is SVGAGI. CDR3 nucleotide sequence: TGTGCCAGCACCCGGGGGACTAGCGGGACCTACGAGCAGTACTTC. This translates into CASTRGTSGTYEQYF.

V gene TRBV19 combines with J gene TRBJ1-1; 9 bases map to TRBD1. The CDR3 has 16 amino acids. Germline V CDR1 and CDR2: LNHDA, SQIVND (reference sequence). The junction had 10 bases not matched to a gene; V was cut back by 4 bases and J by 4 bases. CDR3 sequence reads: CASSSRLDRGSTEAFF. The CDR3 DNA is TGTGCCAGTAGTAGTCGATTGGACAGGGGAAGCACTGAAGCTTTCTTT.

CDR3 bases: TGTGCCAGCAGCCTTACGTGGGGGGGCGGGAATACGCAGTATTTT. Amino acids: CASSLTWGGGNTQYF. The chain uses TRBV7-2 and TRBJ2-3; a weak D match, TRBD2 (7 bases). The V end lost 5 bases, the J end lost 7 bases, and 19 bases lay between the germline ends. The CDR3 consists of 15 residues. Germline loops: CDR1 SGHTA, CDR2 FQGNSA. Supplemented by reference TRBV7-2 and TRBJ2-3, the full variable domain reads GAGVSQSPSNKVTEKGKDVELRCDPISGHTALYWYRQSLGQGLEFLIYFQGNSAPDKSGLPSDRFSAERTGGSVSTLTIQRTQQEDSAVYLCASSLTWGGGNTQYFGPGTRLTVL.

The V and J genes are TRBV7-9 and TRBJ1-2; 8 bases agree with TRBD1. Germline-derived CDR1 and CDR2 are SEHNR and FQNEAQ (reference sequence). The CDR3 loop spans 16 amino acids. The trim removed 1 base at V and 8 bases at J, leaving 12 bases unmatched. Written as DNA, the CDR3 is TGTGCCAGCAGCTTAGGTCCCTCGGGACAGGCTTCCGGCTACACCTTC. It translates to CASSLGPSGQASGYTF.

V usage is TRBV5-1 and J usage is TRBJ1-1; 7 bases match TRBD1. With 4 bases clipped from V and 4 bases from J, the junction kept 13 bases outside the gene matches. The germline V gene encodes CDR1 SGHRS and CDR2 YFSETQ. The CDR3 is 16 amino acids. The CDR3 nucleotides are TGCGCCAGCAGCCTGAGGGGAGGGGGCGTCGTCACTGAAGCTTTCTTT. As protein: CASSLRGGGVVTEAFF.

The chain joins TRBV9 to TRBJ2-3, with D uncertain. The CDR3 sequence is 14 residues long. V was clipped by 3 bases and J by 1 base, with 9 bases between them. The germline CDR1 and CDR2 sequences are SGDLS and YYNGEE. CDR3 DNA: TGTGCCAGCAGCGCGCGTTGGGGCACAGATACGCAGTATTTT. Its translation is CASSARWGTDTQYF.

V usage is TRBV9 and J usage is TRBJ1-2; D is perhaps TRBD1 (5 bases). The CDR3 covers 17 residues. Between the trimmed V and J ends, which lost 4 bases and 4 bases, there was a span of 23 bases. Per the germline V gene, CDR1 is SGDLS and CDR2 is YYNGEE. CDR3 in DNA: TGTGCCAGCAGCCCTCGACCAGGACTCGGGGGTGGCTATGGCTACACCTTC. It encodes CASSPRPGLGGGYGYTF.

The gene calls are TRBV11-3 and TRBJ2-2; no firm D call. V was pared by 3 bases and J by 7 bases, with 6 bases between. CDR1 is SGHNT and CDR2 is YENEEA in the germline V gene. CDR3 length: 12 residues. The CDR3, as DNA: TGTGCCAGCAGCTTCACGTTCGGGGAGCTGTTTTTT. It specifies CASSFTFGELFF.

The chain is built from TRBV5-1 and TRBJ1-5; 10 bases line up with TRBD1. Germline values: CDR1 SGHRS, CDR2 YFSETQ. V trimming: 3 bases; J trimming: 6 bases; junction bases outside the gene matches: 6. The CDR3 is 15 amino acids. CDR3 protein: CASSWAGTGVQPQHF. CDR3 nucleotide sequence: TGCGCCAGCAGCTGGGCCGGGACAGGGGTTCAGCCCCAGCATTTT.

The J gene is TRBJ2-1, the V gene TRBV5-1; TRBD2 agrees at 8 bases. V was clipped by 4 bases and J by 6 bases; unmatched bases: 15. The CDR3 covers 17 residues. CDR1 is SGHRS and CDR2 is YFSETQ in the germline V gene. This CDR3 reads CASSPGGSGNKGNEQFF. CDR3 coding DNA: TGCGCCAGCAGCCCCGGCGGTAGCGGGAACAAGGGCAATGAGCAGTTCTTC. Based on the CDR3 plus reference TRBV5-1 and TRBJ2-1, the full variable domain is KAGVTQTPRYLIKTRGQQVTLSCSPISGHRSVSWYQQTPGQGLQFLFEYFSETQRNKGNFPGRFSGRQFSNSRSEMNVSTLELGDSALYLCASSPGGSGNKGNEQFFGPGTRLTVL.

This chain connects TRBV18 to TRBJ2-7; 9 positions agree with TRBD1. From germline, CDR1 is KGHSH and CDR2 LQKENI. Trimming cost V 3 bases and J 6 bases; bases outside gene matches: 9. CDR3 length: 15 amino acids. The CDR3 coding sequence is TGTGCCAGCTCACCGAGCCGGGACAGGGTCGGCGAGCAGTACTTC. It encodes CASSPSRDRVGEQYF.

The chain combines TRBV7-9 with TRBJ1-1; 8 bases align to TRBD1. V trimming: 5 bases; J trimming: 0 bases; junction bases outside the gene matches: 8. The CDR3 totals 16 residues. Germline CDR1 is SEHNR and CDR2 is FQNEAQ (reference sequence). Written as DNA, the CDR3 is TGTGCCAGCAGCACGGACAGGGAGGTATTGAACACTGAAGCTTTCTTT. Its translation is CASSTDREVLNTEAFF. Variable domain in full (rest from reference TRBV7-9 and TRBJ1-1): DTGVSQNPRHKITKRGQNVTFRCDPISEHNRLYWYRQTLGQGPEFLTYFQNEAQLEKSRLLSDRFSAERPKGSFSTLEIQRTEQGDSAMYLCASSTDREVLNTEAFFGQGTRLTVV.

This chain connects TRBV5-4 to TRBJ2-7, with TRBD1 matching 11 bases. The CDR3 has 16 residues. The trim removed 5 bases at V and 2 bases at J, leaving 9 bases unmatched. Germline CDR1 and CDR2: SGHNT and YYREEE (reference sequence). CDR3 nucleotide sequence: TGTGCCAGCAGTAAACCCGGGACAGGGGGAACCTACGAGCAGTACTTC. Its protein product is CASSKPGTGGTYEQYF.

The chain's CDR3 is CASSPWMEGENNYGYTF. The CDR3 nucleotides are TGTGCCAGCTCACCATGGATGGAGGGCGAAAATAACTATGGCTACACCTTC. The V gene is TRBV18, the J gene TRBJ1-2; D uncertain. The V and J ends lost 2 bases and 1 base respectively, with 17 bases between them. CDR1 and CDR2 (germline): KGHSH, LQKENI. The CDR3 runs to 17 residues.

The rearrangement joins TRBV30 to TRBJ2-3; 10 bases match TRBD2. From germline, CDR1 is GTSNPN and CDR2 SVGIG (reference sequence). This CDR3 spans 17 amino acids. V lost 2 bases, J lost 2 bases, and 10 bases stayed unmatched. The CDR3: CAWSIPWTSGDTDTQYF. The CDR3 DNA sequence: TGTGCCTGGAGTATCCCCTGGACTAGCGGCGACACAGATACGCAGTATTTT.

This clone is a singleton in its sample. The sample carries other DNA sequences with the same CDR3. CDR3 loop: CASSESGNQPQHF. CDR3 DNA: TGTGCCAGCAGTGAAAGCGGCAATCAGCCCCAGCATTTT. The chain has TRBV25-1 and TRBJ1-5; the D is unclear. Per germline, CDR1 MGHDK and CDR2 SYGVNS. The V end was cut by 2 bases, the J end by 2 bases, with 4 bases between. The CDR3 sequence is 13 residues long. Complete variable domain (other parts from reference TRBV25-1 and TRBJ1-5): EADIYQTPRYLVIGTGKKITLECSQTMGHDKMYWYQQDPGMELHLIHYSYGVNSTEKGDLSSESTVSRIRTEHFPLTLESARPSHTSQYLCASSESGNQPQHFGDGTRLSIL.